Below are 15 T cell receptor beta chains sequenced from a single sample in a study of cytomegalovirus exposure and HLA in healthy donors. The PCR was carried out with 60 Vbeta primers and 13 Jbeta primers. Profiled with immunoSEQ multiplex PCR; TCRdb holds only in-frame clones, not every one. The sample carries under 150,000 clones, 65% to 85% recorded once. Sample: PBMCs. The receptors come from a male donor in good health and CMV-seronegative.

The chain recombines TRBV7-2 with TRBJ2-5; TRBD2 matches 12 bases. The CDR3 extends over 15 amino acids. CDR1 and CDR2 from the germline V gene are SGHTA and FQGNSA. V shed 3 bases and J 4 bases; nucleotides not matched to a gene: 3. This chain's CDR3 is CASSFGLAGSETQYF. The CDR3 bases are TGTGCCAGCAGCTTCGGACTAGCGGGGTCAGAGACCCAGTACTTC.

The rearrangement uses TRBV21-1 and TRBJ2-7; the table's TRBD1 call for D was not verified on the DNA. TRBV21-1 is described as a pseudogene. The CDR3 is 16 residues long. DNA of the CDR3: TGTGCCAGCAGCAAAGTCGTGGGGCAGATCCCCTACGAGCAGTACTTC. Translated: CASSKVVGQIPYEQYF.

V usage is TRBV18 and J usage is TRBJ2-7; 10 bases are a match to TRBD1. Germline V gene sequence: CDR1 KGHSH, CDR2 LQKENI. With 1 base clipped from V and 3 bases from J, the junction kept 3 bases outside the gene matches. This CDR3 spans 15 amino acids. Written as DNA, the CDR3 is TGTGCCAGCTCACCACAGGGACAGGGGCTCTACGAGCAGTACTTC. This sequence encodes CASSPQGQGLYEQYF.

The V call is TRBV5-1, the J call TRBJ1-1, with D possibly TRBD1 on 6 matching bases. The V gene lost 4 bases and the J gene lost 2 bases, with 18 bases spanning the gap. CDR3 length: 16 amino acids. Germline-derived CDR1 and CDR2 are SGHRS and YFSETQ. Written as DNA, the CDR3 is TGCGCCAGCAGCCACCCAGTTGGACAGCTAAACACTGAAGCTTTCTTT. Encoded protein: CASSHPVGQLNTEAFF. The entire variable domain, with the rest obtained from reference TRBV5-1 and TRBJ1-1, is as follows: KAGVTQTPRYLIKTRGQQVTLSCSPISGHRSVSWYQQTPGQGLQFLFEYFSETQRNKGNFPGRFSGRQFSNSRSEMNVSTLELGDSALYLCASSHPVGQLNTEAFFGQGTRLTVV.

The chain employs TRBV4-1 and TRBJ2-2; 8 nucleotides agree with TRBD2. J lost 1 base, V lost 3 bases, and 4 bases had no gene match. Germline assignment: CDR1 MGHRA and CDR2 YSYEKL. The CDR3 length is 16 residues. CDR3 sequence reads: CASSQGTSGNTGELFF. CDR3 DNA: TGCGCCAGCAGCCAGGGTACTAGCGGGAACACCGGGGAGCTGTTTTTT.

The chain carries TRBV18 and TRBJ1-1; D remains ambiguous. Deletions cut 3 bases from V and 0 bases from J, with 11 bases between. This CDR3 is 15 amino acids long. Germline values: CDR1 KGHSH, CDR2 LQKENI. The CDR3 loop is CASSPGQTVNTEAFF. CDR3 DNA sequence: TGTGCCAGCTCACCTGGGCAGACCGTGAACACTGAAGCTTTCTTT.

The CDR3 DNA is TGTGCCAGCAGTACCGGGACAGTTAACTATGGCTACACCTTC. Encoded protein: CASSTGTVNYGYTF. The chain couples TRBV28 to TRBJ1-2; 7 positions match TRBD1. CDR3 length: 14 amino acids. V lost 5 bases and J lost 1; bases outside the gene matches: 4. The germline V gene has CDR1 MDHEN and CDR2 SYDVKM.

The chain is built from TRBV19 and TRBJ2-1; 7 bases fit TRBD2. CDR1 LNHDA and CDR2 SQIVND come from the germline V gene (reference sequence). This CDR3 region has 15 residues. Trimming removed 3 bases from V and 4 bases from J; junction bases left unmatched: 6. CDR3 coding DNA: TGTGCCAGTAGTATGAGCGGGAACAGGTACAATGAGCAGTTCTTC. It encodes CASSMSGNRYNEQFF.

This clone came up a few times. The J gene is TRBJ2-3, the V gene TRBV28; the match to TRBD2 covers 9 bases. Trimming took 5 bases from V and 2 from J; bases not matched to a gene: 20. Germline lookup yields CDR1 MDHEN and CDR2 SYDVKM. The CDR3 runs to 20 residues. The CDR3 protein is CASSPSPLVFASGVTDTQYF. The CDR3 DNA reads TGTGCCAGCAGTCCCTCTCCCCTCGTTTTCGCTAGCGGGGTCACAGATACGCAGTATTTT.

V and J are TRBV4-1 and TRBJ2-3; 11 bases fit TRBD2. From germline, CDR1 is MGHRA and CDR2 YSYEKL. The CDR3 spans 19 residues. The V and J ends lost 4 bases and 2 bases, in that order; junction bases with no gene match: 14. CDR3 sequence (DNA): TGCGCCAGCAGCCGAGAGCCAGCCGGGACTAGCGGACACACAGATACGCAGTATTTT. Its protein is CASSREPAGTSGHTDTQYF.

The chain recombines TRBV7-9 with TRBJ2-7; 8 bases match TRBD2. This CDR3 is 17 amino acids long. The V and J ends lost 5 bases and 1 base, in that order; junction bases with no gene match: 13. CDR1 and CDR2 (germline): SEHNR, FQNEAQ (reference sequence). The CDR3 coding sequence is TGTGCCAGCAGCCCGGCGGGGGGCGCAGAAAGTTCCTACGAGCAGTACTTC. This codes for CASSPAGGAESSYEQYF.

The chain carries TRBV7-2 and TRBJ1-5; D gene unclear. V was shortened by 0 bases and J by 5 bases, with 14 bases between the two germline ends. Germline V gene data show CDR1 as SGHTA and CDR2 as FQGNSA. CDR3 length: 16 residues. Here the CDR3 DNA reads TGTGCCAGCAGCTTAGCAAGGGAGGTGTTCGATCAGCCCCAGCATTTT. Translating gives CASSLAREVFDQPQHF.

This chain links TRBV29-1 with TRBJ2-7; 7 nucleotides line up with TRBD1. CDR1 SQVTM and CDR2 ANQGSEA come from the germline V gene. V was clipped by 4 bases and J by 12 bases; unmatched bases: 12. The CDR3 is made up of 12 amino acids. CDR3 nucleotide sequence: TGCAGCGTTGGACAGGGTGGAGCCCAGCGGTACTTC. As protein: CSVGQGGAQRYF.

This chain uses TRBV27 with TRBJ1-4; TRBD1 might be the D (6 bases). Trimming pared 6 bases from V and 5 bases from J, leaving 16 bases between. Germline V gene data show CDR1 as MNHEY and CDR2 as SMNVEV (reference sequence). This CDR3 spans 15 amino acids. The CDR3 region is CASSHTGTRNEKLFF. CDR3 nucleotide sequence: TGTGCCAGCAGCCATACCGGGACAAGAAATGAAAAACTGTTTTTT.

The J gene is TRBJ2-1, the V gene TRBV11-3, with a tentative D call TRBD1 (5 bases). Between the trimmed V and J ends, which lost 0 bases and 6 bases, there was a span of 15 bases. Germline lookup yields CDR1 SGHNT and CDR2 YENEEA. CDR3 length equals 16 residues. The CDR3 region is CASSLDQGVRTNEQFF. The CDR3 DNA reads TGTGCCAGCAGCTTAGATCAAGGGGTCCGGACCAATGAGCAGTTCTTC.